This entry describes one TCR beta chain. Looked up from germline, CDR1 is MNHEY and CDR2 is SMNVEV (reference sequence). CDR3 length equals 14 residues. Trimming left V 4 bases short and J 5 bases short, with 14 bases between. Participants were aged roughly 18 to 95 years, lived in under 30 US areas, and enrolled virtually. In the authors' workflow: Reference gene primer amplification gave nucleated cell count estimates. Produced via immunoSEQ multiplex PCR; TCRdb's table is partial and in-frame only. V, J and clone size are taken as reported in that table, and D and trimming were inferred from the DNA itself. Counted here are roughly 220,000 clones, almost 90% occurring once; the ten biggest clones make up roughly 14%. This entry is derived from a study of blood T cell repertoires in COVID-19. Study summary: The samples span acute and convalescent COVID-19 from the United States, Italy and Spain.

Material for sequencing was PBMCs or T cells enriched from blood (not recorded which). The rearrangement links TRBV27 to TRBJ1-1, with a weak D call TRBD1 (6 bases). This receptor was obtained from a woman in her 50s with acute COVID-19. CDR3 nucleotide sequence: TGTGCCAGCAGTTCACAGGGCAGGGGAACTGAAGCTTTCTTT. As protein: CASSSQGRGTEAFF.